This is a list of T cell receptor beta chains from one sample in a study of glioma-infiltrating T cells. TCRdb re-called the multiplex PCR reads through MiXCR, storing one row per CDR3 protein. This sample has tens of thousands of distinct CDR3 sequences, with less than 30% found just once. The sample consisted of glioma tissue, nonneoplastic brain tissue, or PBMCs (not recorded which). These receptors all come from a human donor with low-grade glioma or glioblastoma, undergoing nonglioma brain surgery, or in good health (not recorded which). Both conserved end residues are part of each CDR3. The D gene is left open where the match is weak. The listing skips clone size in some rows; elsewhere it reads once, few, many or a size class.

>17|TRBJ2-3|-|-|TRBV19
CASRAHRGGRESDTQYF
TGTGCCAGTAGGGCCCATCGTGGTGGTCGTGAGTCAGATACGCAGTATTTT
>15|TRBJ1-5|TRBD1|once|TRBV6-1
CASRRTGDTGQPQHF
TGTGCCAGCAGACGGACAGGGGACACGGGTCAGCCCCAGCATTTT
>15|TRBJ2-1|-|-|TRBV5-1
CASSLGQGEANEQFF
TGCGCCAGCAGCTTGGGGCAGGGTGAAGCGAATGAGCAGTTCTTC
>15|TRBJ2-1|TRBD2|-|TRBV6-6
CASSYSGGALYEQFF
TGTGCCAGCAGTTACTCGGGAGGGGCGCTGTATGAGCAGTTCTTC
>13|TRBJ2-3|-|-|TRBV7-9
CASSLSTTDTQYF
TGTGCCAGCAGCTTATCTACCACAGATACGCAGTATTTT
>12|TRBJ2-5|-|-|TRBV5-1
CASSLDPETQYF
TGCGCCAGCAGCTTGGACCCGGAGACCCAGTACTTC
>16|TRBJ1-1|-|-|TRBV15
CATSRDGRTINTGAFF
TGTGCCACCAGCAGAGACGGACGGACGATTAACACTGGAGCCTTCTTT
>14|TRBJ2-5|TRBD2|-|TRBV20-1
CSAQLALLQETQYF
TGCAGTGCACAACTAGCGTTACTCCAAGAGACCCAGTACTTC
>14|TRBJ1-6|-|-|TRBV5-6
CASSPTFTNSPLHF
TGTGCCAGCAGCCCTACCTTCACTAATTCACCCCTCCACTTT
>15|TRBJ2-3|TRBD2|many|TRBV6-1
CASSEEMGLSPTQYF
TGTGCCAGCAGTGAAGAGATGGGACTAAGCCCGACGCAGTATTTT
>15|TRBJ2-1|TRBD2|many|TRBV7-2
CASSLTSGGAVEQFF
TGTGCCAGCAGCTTGACTAGCGGGGGGGCCGTAGAGCAGTTCTTC
>15|TRBJ1-1|-|many|TRBV6-1
CASSEIGEGTPEAFF
TGTGCCAGCAGTGAAATTGGGGAAGGGACCCCTGAAGCTTTCTTT
>15|TRBJ2-3|-|-|TRBV6-6
CASSYQGGSTDTQYF
TGTGCCAGCAGTTACCAGGGGGGTAGCACAGATACGCAGTATTTT
>12|TRBJ1-4|-|many|TRBV20-1
CSAQEGNEKLFF
TGCAGCGCCCAAGAGGGGAATGAAAAACTGTTTTTT
>12|TRBJ1-1|-|-|TRBV14
CASSQAQLQAFF
TGTGCCAGCAGCCAAGCCCAGTTGCAAGCTTTCTTT
>13|TRBJ1-2|-|-|TRBV2
CASSPNTYYGYTF
TGTGCCAGCAGCCCGAATACCTATTATGGCTACACCTTC
>14|TRBJ2-7|-|many|TRBV7-2
CASSLQGSSYEQYF
TGTGCCAGCAGCTTACAGGGGTCATCCTACGAGCAGTACTTC
>14|TRBJ1-3|-|many|TRBV6-6
CASSYGGSGNTIYF
TGTGCCAGCAGTTACGGGGGCTCTGGAAACACCATATATTTT
>13|TRBJ1-5|-|-|TRBV19
CASSTDYNQPQHF
TGTGCCAGTTCGACGGACTACAATCAGCCCCAGCATTTT
>15|TRBJ1-1|-|few|TRBV4-2
CASSQERMANTEAFF
TGTGCCAGCAGCCAAGAGAGAATGGCGAACACTGAAGCTTTCTTT
>16|TRBJ1-6|-|-|TRBV10-3
CAISARPSQYNSPLHF
TGTGCCATCAGTGCCCGGCCGAGTCAATATAATTCACCCCTCCACTTT
>15|TRBJ1-1|-|many|TRBV7-9
CASSHEWGVNTEAFF
TGTGCCAGCAGCCATGAGTGGGGGGTGAACACTGAAGCTTTCTTT